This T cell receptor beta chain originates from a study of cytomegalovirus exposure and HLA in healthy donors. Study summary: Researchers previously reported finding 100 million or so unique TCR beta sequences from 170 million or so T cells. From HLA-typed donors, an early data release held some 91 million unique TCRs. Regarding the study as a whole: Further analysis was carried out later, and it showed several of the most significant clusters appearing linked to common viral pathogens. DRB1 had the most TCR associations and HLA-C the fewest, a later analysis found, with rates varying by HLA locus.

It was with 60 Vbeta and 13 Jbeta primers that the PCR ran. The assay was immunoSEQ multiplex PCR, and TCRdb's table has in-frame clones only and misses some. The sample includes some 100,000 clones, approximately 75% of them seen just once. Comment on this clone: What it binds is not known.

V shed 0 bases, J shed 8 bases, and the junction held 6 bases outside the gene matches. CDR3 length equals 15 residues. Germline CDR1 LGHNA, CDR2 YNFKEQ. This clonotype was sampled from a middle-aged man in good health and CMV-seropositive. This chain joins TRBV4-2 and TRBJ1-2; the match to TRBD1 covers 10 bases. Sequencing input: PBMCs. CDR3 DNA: TGTGCCAGCAGCCAAGAGGGACAGGGGATAGGAGGCTACACCTTC. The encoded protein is CASSQEGQGIGGYTF.